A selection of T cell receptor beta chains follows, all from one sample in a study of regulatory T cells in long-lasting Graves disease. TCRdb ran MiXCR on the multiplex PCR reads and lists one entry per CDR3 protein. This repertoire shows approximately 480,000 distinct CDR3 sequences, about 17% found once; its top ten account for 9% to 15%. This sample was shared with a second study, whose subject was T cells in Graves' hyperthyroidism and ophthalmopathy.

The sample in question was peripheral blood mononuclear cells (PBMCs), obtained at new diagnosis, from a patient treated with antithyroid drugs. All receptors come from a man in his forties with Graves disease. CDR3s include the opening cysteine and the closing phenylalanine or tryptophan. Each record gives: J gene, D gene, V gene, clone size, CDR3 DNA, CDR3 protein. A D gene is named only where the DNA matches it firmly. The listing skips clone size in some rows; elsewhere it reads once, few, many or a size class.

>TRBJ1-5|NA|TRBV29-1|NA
TGCAGCGTTGTGTCCGGGGAAGGGCCCCAGCATTTT
CSVVSGEGPQHF
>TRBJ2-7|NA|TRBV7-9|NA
TGTGCCAGCAGCAACGGACATATGGGGGAGCAGTACTTC
CASSNGHMGEQYF
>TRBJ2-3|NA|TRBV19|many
TGTGCCAGTAGACTCTCCGGAGATACGCAGTATTTT
CASRLSGDTQYF
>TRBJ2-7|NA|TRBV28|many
TGTGCCAGCAGTTACCGGCAGAACTACGAGCAGTACTTC
CASSYRQNYEQYF
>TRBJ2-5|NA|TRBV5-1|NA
TGCGCCAGCAGCCCTGAATCACCAGACACCCGGGAGACCCAGTACTTC
CASSPESPDTRETQYF
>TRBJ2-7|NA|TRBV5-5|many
TGTGCCAGCAGCTTGGTGGGCGCCACTGAGGCCTACGAGCAGTACTTC
CASSLVGATEAYEQYF
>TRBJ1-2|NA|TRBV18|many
TGTGCCAGCTCACTGGGGGACTCTGAGTACTATGGCTACACCTTC
CASSLGDSEYYGYTF
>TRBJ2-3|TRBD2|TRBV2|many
TGTGCCAGCAGGGTTTTTAAGTGGAGGGGACTAGCGGGATCCACAGATACGCAGTATTTT
CASRVFKWRGLAGSTDTQYF
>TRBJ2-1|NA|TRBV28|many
TGTGCCAGCAGGATTGGGCAGTTCTACAATGAGCAGTTCTTC
CASRIGQFYNEQFF
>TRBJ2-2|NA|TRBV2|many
TGTTCCTTTTGGGATATGAACACCGGGGAGCTGTTTTTT
CSFWDMNTGELFF
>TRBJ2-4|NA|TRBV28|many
TGTGCCAGCAGGCCAGCAGGGCTAGCCAAAAACATTCAGTACTTC
CASRPAGLAKNIQYF
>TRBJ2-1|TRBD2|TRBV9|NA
TGTGCCAGCAGCGCTAGCGGGATGTCCTACAATGAGCAGTTCTTC
CASSASGMSYNEQFF
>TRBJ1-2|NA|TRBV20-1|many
TGCAGTGCCGTCGGAGAGGGCTACACCTTC
CSAVGEGYTF
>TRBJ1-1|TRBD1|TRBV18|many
TGTGCCAGCAGCCACCGACAGGGTGGCACTGAAGCTTTCTTT
CASSHRQGGTEAFF
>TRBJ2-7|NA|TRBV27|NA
TGTGCCAGCAGTTCCCGAAGCCCTTACGAGCAGTACTTC
CASSSRSPYEQYF
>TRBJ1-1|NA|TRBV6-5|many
TGTGCCAGCAGTTACTTGGGACACACGAACACTGAAGCTTTCTTT
CASSYLGHTNTEAFF
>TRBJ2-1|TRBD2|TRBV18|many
TGTGCCAGCTCACCAGGGGGGGTCCGGGATGAGCAGTTCTTC
CASSPGGVRDEQFF
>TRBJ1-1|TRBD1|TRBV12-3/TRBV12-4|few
TGTGCCAGCAGTTCGACAGGGGAGAGCACTGAAGCTTTCTTT
CASSSTGESTEAFF
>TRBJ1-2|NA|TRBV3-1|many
TGTGCCAGCAGCCAAGATAGAATCGGGGGGAGCTATGGCTACACCTTC
CASSQDRIGGSYGYTF
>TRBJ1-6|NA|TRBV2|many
TGTGCCAGCAGTGAAATTAGCGGGGGAGGAAATAATTCACCCCTCCACTTT
CASSEISGGGNNSPLHF
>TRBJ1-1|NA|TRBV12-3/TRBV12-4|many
TGTGCCAGCCGGACGAGGAACACTGAAGCTTTCTTT
CASRTRNTEAFF
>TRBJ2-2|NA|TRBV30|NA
TGTGCCTGGAGAGGTGTCCCCCCCGGGGAGCTGCTTTTT
CAWRGVPPGELLF
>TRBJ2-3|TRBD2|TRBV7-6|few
TGTGCCAGCAGCCCAAAAACTGGACTAGCGGGGGACCAGGGTACGCAGTATTTT
CASSPKTGLAGDQGTQYF
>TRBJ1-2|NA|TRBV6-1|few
TGTGCCAGCAGTGCCAGGGTCTATGGCTACACCTTC
CASSARVYGYTF
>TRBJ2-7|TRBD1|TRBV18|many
TGTGCCAGCTCACCTGACAGGGGCCCAGGCGAGCAGTACTTC
CASSPDRGPGEQYF
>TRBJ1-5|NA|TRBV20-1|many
TGCAGTGCGACGGCCTATAGCAATCAGCCCCAGCATTTT
CSATAYSNQPQHF